These T cell receptor beta chains were read from a single sample in a study of tumor-infiltrating lymphocytes in localized non-small cell lung cancer. Libraries were prepared by immunoSEQ multiplex PCR; TCRdb keeps only in-frame clonotypes and omits some of them. The sample lists around 6,000 clones; roughly four fifths were seen once. The source material was lung tumor tissue. The receptors derive from a human donor with non-small cell lung cancer. CDR3s include the opening cysteine and the closing phenylalanine or tryptophan. D genes are given only for firm matches. Some rows mark clone size as missing; the rest say once, few, many or name a class of expanded clone.

cdr3_length j_call clone_size d_call v_call cdr3_aa cdr3_nt
11 TRBJ1-1 few TRBD1 TRBV30 CAWDRGTEAFF TGTGCCTGGGACAGGGGCACTGAAGCTTTCTTT
14 TRBJ1-5 few TRBD1 TRBV11-2 CASSLDRDYQPQHF TGTGCCAGCAGCCTCGACAGGGATTATCAGCCCCAGCATTTT
14 TRBJ1-1 NA NA TRBV14 CASSRDPGYTEAFF TGTGCCAGCAGTCGGGATCCGGGGTACACTGAAGCTTTCTTT
14 TRBJ1-4 NA TRBD1 TRBV6-5 CASSPRGVGEKLFF TGTGCCAGCAGCCCCAGGGGGGTCGGGGAAAAACTGTTTTTT
13 TRBJ1-1 NA NA TRBV29-1 CSVVKTGNTEAFF TGCAGCGTTGTGAAGACAGGGAACACTGAAGCTTTCTTT
15 TRBJ1-1 NA NA TRBV5-1 CASSWGRTFDTEAFF TGCGCCAGCAGTTGGGGGCGGACATTCGATACTGAAGCTTTCTTT
15 TRBJ2-3 NA NA TRBV5-6 CASSLALGRTDTQYF TGTGCCAGCAGCTTGGCCTTGGGTAGAACAGATACGCAGTATTTT
18 TRBJ2-1 NA NA TRBV12-5 CASGLVADGTTSYNEQFF TGTGCTAGTGGTTTGGTAGCGGATGGGACCACCTCCTACAATGAGCAGTTCTTC
12 TRBJ2-1 few NA TRBV11-3 CASSLAGSEQFF TGTGCCAGCAGCTTAGCGGGGAGCGAGCAGTTCTTC
15 TRBJ1-3 NA TRBD1 TRBV28 CAITVPGTAGNTIYF TGTGCCATCACAGTTCCCGGGACAGCTGGAAACACCATATATTTT
17 TRBJ1-2 once NA TRBV14 CASSHTGTRAHGYGYTF TGTGCCAGCAGCCACACCGGGACAAGGGCACACGGGTACGGCTACACCTTC
15 TRBJ2-3 NA NA TRBV7-9 CASSRTEGSTDTQYF TGTGCCAGCAGCAGGACAGAGGGAAGCACAGATACGCAGTATTTT
14 TRBJ2-1 NA NA TRBV6-5 CASSYSSGTDEQFF TGTGCCAGCAGTTACTCGTCAGGGACGGATGAGCAGTTCTTC
15 TRBJ2-6 once NA TRBV11-1 CASSLMGSGANVLTF TGTGCCAGCAGCTTAATGGGTTCTGGGGCCAACGTCCTGACTTTC
15 TRBJ1-1 NA TRBD1 TRBV7-9 CASSFTGALKAEAFF TGTGCCAGCAGCTTCACAGGGGCCCTGAAGGCTGAAGCTTTCTTT
12 TRBJ1-2 NA NA TRBV29-1 CSGKTSDYGYTF TGCAGCGGGAAAACGTCGGACTATGGCTACACCTTC
11 TRBJ1-4 few NA TRBV29-1 CSVDEYEKLFF TGCAGCGTGGACGAATATGAAAAACTGTTTTTT
16 TRBJ2-7 NA NA TRBV28 CASSLRSGARAYEQYF TGTGCCAGCAGTTTACGGTCAGGGGCTCGGGCCTACGAGCAGTACTTC
13 TRBJ1-2 once TRBD1 TRBV18 CASSRTGAYGYTF TGTGCCAGCTCACGGACAGGGGCCTATGGCTACACCTTC
18 TRBJ2-5 NA NA TRBV4-1 CASSQELSRGDLQETQYF TGCGCCAGCAGCCAAGAGCTATCGAGGGGGGACCTCCAAGAGACCCAGTACTTC
15 TRBJ1-2 NA NA TRBV13 CASTRGVPGTYGYTF TGTGCCAGCACCAGAGGGGTCCCAGGCACCTATGGCTACACCTTC
13 TRBJ1-2 few TRBD1 TRBV5-8 CASSFRGLVGYTF TGTGCCAGCAGCTTCAGGGGGCTCGTCGGCTACACCTTC
13 TRBJ1-1 NA NA TRBV18 CASSQDSNTEAFF TGTGCCAGCTCACAGGACAGTAACACTGAAGCTTTCTTT
13 TRBJ2-2 NA NA TRBV2 CASRTINTGELFF TGTGCCTCCCGGACAATTAACACCGGGGAGCTGTTTTTT